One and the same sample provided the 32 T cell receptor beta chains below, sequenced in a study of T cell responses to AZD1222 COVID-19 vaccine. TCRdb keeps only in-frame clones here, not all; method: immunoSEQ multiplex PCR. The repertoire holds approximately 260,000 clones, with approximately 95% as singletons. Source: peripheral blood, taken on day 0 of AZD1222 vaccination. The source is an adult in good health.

The CDR3 region is CASSYGDRIRAFF. CDR3 nucleotides: TGTGCCAGCAGTTACGGGGACAGGATAAGGGCTTTCTTT. This chain uses TRBV28 with TRBJ1-1; TRBD1 matches 8 bases. Germline assignment: CDR1 MDHEN and CDR2 SYDVKM. The V and J ends lost 4 bases and 11 bases, in that order; junction bases with no gene match: 9. The CDR3 sequence is 13 residues long.

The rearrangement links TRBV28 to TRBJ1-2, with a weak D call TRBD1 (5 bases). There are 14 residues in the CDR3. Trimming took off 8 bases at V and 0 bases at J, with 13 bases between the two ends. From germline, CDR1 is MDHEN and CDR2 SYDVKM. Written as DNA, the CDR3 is TGTGCCAGCGGGGACTTACTAGCTAACTATGGCTACACCTTC. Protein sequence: CASGDLLANYGYTF.

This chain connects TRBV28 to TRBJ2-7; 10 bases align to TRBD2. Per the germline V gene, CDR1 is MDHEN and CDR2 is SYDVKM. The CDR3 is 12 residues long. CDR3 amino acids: CAVSGGNYEQYF. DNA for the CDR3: TGTGCAGTTAGCGGGGGGAACTACGAGCAGTACTTC.

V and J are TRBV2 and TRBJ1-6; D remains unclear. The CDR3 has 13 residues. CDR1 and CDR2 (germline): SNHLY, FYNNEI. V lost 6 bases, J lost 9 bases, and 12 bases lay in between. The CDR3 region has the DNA TGTGCCAGCAGCCCCGAGACCCTTTCACCCCTCCACTTT. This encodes CASSPETLSPLHF. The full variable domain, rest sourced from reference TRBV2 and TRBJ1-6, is EPEVTQTPSHQVTQMGQEVILRCVPISNHLYFYWYRQILGQKVEFLVSFYNNEISEKSEIFDDQFSVERPDGSNFTLKIRSTKLEDSAMYFCASSPETLSPLHFGNGTRLTVT.

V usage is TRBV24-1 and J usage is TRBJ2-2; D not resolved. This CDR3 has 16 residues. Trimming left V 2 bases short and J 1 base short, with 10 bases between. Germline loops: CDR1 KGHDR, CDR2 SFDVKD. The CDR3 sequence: CATSDSPTRNTGELFF. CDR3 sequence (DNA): TGTGCCACCAGTGATTCCCCCACAAGGAACACCGGGGAGCTGTTTTTT.

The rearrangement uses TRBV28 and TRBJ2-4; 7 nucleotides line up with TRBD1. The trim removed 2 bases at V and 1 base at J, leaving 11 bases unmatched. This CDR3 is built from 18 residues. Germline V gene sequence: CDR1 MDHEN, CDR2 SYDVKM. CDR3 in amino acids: CASSLKTGTEFAKNIQYF. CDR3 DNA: TGTGCCAGCAGTTTAAAGACCGGGACAGAGTTTGCCAAAAACATTCAGTACTTC.

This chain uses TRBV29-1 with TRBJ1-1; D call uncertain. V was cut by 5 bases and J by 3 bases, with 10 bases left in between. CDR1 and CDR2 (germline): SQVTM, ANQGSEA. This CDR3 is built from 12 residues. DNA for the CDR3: TGCAGCGTTTTGGGCACCTACACTGAAGCTTTCTTT. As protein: CSVLGTYTEAFF.

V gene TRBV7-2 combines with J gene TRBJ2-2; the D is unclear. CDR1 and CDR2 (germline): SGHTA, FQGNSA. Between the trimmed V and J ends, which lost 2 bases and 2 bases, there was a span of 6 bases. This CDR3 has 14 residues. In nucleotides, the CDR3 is TGTGCCAGCAGCTTACGGCACAACACCGGGGAGCTGTTTTTT. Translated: CASSLRHNTGELFF.

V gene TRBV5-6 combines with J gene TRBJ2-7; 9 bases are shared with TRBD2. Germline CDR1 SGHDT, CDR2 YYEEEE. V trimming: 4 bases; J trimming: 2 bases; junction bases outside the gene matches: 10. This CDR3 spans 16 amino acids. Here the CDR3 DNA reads TGTGCCAGCAGCCCGACTAGCGGATGGGGTCCCTACGAGCAGTACTTC. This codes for CASSPTSGWGPYEQYF.

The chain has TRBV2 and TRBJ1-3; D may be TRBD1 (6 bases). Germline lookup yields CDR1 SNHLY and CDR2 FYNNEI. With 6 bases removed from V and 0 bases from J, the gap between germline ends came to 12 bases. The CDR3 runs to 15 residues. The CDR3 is CASREGHRSGNTIYF. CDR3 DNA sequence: TGTGCCAGCAGAGAGGGACACCGCTCTGGAAACACCATATATTTT. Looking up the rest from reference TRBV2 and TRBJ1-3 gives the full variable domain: EPEVTQTPSHQVTQMGQEVILRCVPISNHLYFYWYRQILGQKVEFLVSFYNNEISEKSEIFDDQFSVERPDGSNFTLKIRSTKLEDSAMYFCASREGHRSGNTIYFGEGSWLTVV.

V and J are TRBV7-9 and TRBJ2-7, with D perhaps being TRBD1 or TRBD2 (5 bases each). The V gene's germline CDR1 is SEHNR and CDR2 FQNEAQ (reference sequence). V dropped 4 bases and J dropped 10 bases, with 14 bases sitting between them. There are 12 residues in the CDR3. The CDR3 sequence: CASSSHRTYQYF. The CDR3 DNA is TGTGCCAGCAGCTCACACAGGACTTATCAGTACTTC.

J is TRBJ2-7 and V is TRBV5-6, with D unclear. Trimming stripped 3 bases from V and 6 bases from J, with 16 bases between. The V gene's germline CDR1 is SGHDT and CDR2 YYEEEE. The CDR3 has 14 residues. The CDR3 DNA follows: TGTGCCAGCAGCTCGAAACCTGGATTTACCGAGCAGTACTTC. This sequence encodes CASSSKPGFTEQYF.

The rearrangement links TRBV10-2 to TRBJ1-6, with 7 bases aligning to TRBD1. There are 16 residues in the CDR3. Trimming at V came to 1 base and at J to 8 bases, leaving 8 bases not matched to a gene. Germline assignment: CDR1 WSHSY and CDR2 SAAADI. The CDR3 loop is CASSEWDSRWDSPLHF. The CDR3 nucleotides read TGCGCCAGCAGTGAGTGGGACAGCCGCTGGGATTCACCCCTCCACTTT.

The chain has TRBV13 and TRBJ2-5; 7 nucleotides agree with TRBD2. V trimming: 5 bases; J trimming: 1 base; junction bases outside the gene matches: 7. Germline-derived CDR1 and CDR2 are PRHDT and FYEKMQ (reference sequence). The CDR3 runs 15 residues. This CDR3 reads CASSPKGLPQETQYF. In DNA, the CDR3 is TGTGCCAGCAGCCCCAAGGGACTACCCCAAGAGACCCAGTACTTC.

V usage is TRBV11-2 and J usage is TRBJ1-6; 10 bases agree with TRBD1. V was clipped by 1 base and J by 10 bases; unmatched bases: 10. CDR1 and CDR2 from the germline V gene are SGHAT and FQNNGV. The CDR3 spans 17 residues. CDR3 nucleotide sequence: TGTGCCAGCAGCTTAGTTGTACCCGGGGACAGGGGATCACCCCTCCACTTT. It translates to CASSLVVPGDRGSPLHF.

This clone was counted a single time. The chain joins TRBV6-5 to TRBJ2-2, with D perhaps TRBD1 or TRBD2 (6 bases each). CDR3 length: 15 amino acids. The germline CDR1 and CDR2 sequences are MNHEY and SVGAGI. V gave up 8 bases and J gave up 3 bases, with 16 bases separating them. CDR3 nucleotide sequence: TGTGCCAGCGGCCAAGGGGGGCTTGACACCGGGGAGCTGTTTTTT. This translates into CASGQGGLDTGELFF.

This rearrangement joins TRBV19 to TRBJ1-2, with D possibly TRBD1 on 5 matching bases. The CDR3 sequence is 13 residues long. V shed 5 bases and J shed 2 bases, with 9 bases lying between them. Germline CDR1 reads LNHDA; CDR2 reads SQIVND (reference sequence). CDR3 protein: CASSPQENYGYTF. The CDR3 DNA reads TGTGCCAGTAGTCCACAGGAAAACTATGGCTACACCTTC.

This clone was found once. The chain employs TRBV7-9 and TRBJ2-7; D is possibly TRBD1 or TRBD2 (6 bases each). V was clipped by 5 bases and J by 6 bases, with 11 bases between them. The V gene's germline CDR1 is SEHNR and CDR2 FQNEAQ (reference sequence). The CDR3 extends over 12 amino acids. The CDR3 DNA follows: TGTGCCAGCAGCCCCTCGGGGGCCGAGCAGTACTTC. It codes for CASSPSGAEQYF. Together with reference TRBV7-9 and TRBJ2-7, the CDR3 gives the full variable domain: DTGVSQNPRHKITKRGQNVTFRCDPISEHNRLYWYRQTLGQGPEFLTYFQNEAQLEKSRLLSDRFSAERPKGSFSTLEIQRTEQGDSAMYLCASSPSGAEQYFGPGTRLTVT.

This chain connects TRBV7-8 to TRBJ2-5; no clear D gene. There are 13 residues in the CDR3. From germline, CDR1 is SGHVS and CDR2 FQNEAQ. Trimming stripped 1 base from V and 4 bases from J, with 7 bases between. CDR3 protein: CASSLGLAETQYF. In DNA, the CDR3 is TGTGCCAGCAGCTTAGGGTTAGCAGAGACCCAGTACTTC.

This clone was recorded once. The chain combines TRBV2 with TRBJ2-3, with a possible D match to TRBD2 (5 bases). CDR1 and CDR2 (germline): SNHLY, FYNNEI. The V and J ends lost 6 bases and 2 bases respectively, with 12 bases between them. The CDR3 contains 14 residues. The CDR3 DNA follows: TGTGCCAGCAGGAGCATGGAGGCCACAGATACGCAGTATTTT. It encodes CASRSMEATDTQYF.

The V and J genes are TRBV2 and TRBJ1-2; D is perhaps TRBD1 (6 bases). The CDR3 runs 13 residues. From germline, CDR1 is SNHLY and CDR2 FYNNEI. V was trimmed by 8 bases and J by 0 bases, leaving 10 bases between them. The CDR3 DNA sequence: TGTGCCAGCGGGGGCGGATCTAACTATGGCTACACCTTC. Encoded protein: CASGGGSNYGYTF.

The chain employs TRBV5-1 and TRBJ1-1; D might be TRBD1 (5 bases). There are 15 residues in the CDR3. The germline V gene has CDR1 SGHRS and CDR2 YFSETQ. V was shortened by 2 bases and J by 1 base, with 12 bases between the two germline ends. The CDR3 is CASSFSWGGNTEAFF. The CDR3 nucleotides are TGCGCCAGCAGCTTTAGTTGGGGCGGGAACACTGAAGCTTTCTTT.

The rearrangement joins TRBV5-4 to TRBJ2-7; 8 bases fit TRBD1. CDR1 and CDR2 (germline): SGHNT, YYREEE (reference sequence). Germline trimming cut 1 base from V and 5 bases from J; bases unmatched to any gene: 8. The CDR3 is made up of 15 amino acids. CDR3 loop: CASSLRVDRAHEQYF. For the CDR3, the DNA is TGTGCCAGCAGCTTGCGGGTGGACAGGGCCCACGAGCAGTACTTC.

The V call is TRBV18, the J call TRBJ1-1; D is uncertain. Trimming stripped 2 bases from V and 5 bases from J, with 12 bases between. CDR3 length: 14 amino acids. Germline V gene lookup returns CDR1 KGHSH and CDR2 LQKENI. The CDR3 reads CASSPDPRGTEAFF. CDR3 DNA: TGTGCCAGCTCACCAGACCCCCGAGGGACTGAAGCTTTCTTT.

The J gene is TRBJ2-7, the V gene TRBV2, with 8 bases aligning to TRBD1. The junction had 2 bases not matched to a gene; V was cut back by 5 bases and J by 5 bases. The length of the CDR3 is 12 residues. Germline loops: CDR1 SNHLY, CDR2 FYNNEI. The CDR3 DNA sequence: TGTGCCAGCAGTTCGGACAGGGACGAGCAGTACTTC. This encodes CASSSDRDEQYF.

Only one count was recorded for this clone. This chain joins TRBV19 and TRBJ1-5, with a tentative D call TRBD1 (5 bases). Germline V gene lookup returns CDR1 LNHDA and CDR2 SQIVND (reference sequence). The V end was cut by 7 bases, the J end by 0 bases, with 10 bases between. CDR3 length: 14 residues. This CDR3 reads CASIGQRSNQPQHF. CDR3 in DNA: TGTGCCAGTATTGGACAACGTAGCAATCAGCCCCAGCATTTT.

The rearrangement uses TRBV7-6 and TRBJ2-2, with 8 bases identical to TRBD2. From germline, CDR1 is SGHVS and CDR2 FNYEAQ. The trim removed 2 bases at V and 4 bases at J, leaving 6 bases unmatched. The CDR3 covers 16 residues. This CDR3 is CASSLFRREATGELFF. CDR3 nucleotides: TGTGCCAGCAGCTTATTCCGGCGGGAGGCCACCGGGGAGCTGTTTTTT.

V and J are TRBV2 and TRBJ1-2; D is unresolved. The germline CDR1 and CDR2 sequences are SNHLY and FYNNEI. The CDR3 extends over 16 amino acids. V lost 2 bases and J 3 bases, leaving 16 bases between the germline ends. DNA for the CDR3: TGTGCCAGCAGTGAATCTAGAGTCGCCGGGGACTATGGCTACACCTTC. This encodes CASSESRVAGDYGYTF.

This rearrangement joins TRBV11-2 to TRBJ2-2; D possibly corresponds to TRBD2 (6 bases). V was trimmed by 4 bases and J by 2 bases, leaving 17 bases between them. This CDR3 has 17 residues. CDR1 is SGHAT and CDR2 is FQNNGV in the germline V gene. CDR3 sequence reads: CASSSSPGLQNTGELFF. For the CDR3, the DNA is TGTGCCAGCAGCTCCTCGCCGGGACTCCAAAACACCGGGGAGCTGTTTTTT.

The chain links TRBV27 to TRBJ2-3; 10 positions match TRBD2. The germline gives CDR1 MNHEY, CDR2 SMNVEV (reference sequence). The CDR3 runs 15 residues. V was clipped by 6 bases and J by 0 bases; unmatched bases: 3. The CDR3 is CASRDSGGSTDTQYF. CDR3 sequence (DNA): TGTGCCAGCAGGGATAGCGGGGGGAGCACAGATACGCAGTATTTT.

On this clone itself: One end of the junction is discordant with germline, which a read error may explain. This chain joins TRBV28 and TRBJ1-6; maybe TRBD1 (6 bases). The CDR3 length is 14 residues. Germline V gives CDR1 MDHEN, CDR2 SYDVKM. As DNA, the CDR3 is TGTGCCAGCAGTTTGGGGGGGGCCCCTTCAGCCCTCCACTTT. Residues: CASSLGGAPSALHF.

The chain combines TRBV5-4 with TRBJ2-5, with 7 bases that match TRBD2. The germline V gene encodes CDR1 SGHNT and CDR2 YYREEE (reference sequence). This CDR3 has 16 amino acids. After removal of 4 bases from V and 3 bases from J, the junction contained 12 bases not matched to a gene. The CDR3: CASSPSLLASKETQYF. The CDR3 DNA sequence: TGTGCCAGCAGCCCCTCCCTACTAGCGTCTAAAGAGACCCAGTACTTC.